The clone carrying this T cell receptor (beta chain) was picked up a small number of times. Germline-derived CDR1 and CDR2 are ENHRY and SYGVKD. The CDR3 contains 14 residues. V was clipped by 3 bases and J by 5 bases, with 13 bases between them. This entry comes from a study of T cell changes during pregnancy in multiple sclerosis. Profiling relied on immunoSEQ multiplex PCR, and the TCRdb table lists in-frame clones only, not all of them. The sample has 50,000 to 60,000 clones; 89% are singletons. The material was peripheral blood, obtained after pregnancy. V and J are TRBV10-3 and TRBJ1-1, with no clear D. This sequence originates from a female donor with multiple sclerosis, enrolled in a pregnancy study. Written as DNA, the CDR3 is TGTGCCATCAGTGAAGCGGTTCGAACAACTGAAGCTTTCTTT. It codes for CAISEAVRTTEAFF.